A selection of T cell receptor beta chains follows, all from one sample in a study of T cell responses to AZD1222 COVID-19 vaccine. Sequencing used immunoSEQ multiplex PCR; TCRdb keeps in-frame clones, though not all of them. This table holds 120,000 or so clones, around nine tenths found once. Here the sequenced sample was peripheral blood, taken 28 days after the second AZD1222 dose. Receptors originate from an adult who received the AZD1222 COVID-19 vaccine. Both conserved end residues are part of each CDR3. The D gene is left open where the match is weak. Size is stated for part of the rows, as once, few or many counts, or as a class when the clone is expanded.

d_call	clone_size	v_call	j_call	cdr3_nt	cdr3_aa
NA	NA	TRBV6-5	TRBJ1-5	TGTGCCAGCAGGATCAACCGACTCCATCAGCCCCAGCATTTT	CASRINRLHQPQHF
NA	NA	TRBV7-2	TRBJ1-1	TGTGCCAGCACCAGGGAGAGGAGGAGCACTGAAGCTTTCTTT	CASTRERRSTEAFF
TRBD1	NA	TRBV6-5	TRBJ2-5	TGTGCCAGCAGGGGACAGGGTGTGGAAGAGACCCAGTACTTC	CASRGQGVEETQYF
TRBD2	NA	TRBV19	TRBJ2-3	TGTGCCAGTAGTAAATTTTTAATTGGGGCGGGGGGCACAGATACGCAGTATTTT	CASSKFLIGAGGTDTQYF
TRBD1	NA	TRBV6-5	TRBJ1-2	TGTGCCAGCAGTTCGCCGGGACAGGGGAATGGCTATGGCTACACCTTC	CASSSPGQGNGYGYTF
TRBD1	NA	TRBV2	TRBJ2-4	TGTGCCAGCAGTCCCGGGACAGGGGGGTCGGCTCCCTTAGCCAAAAACATTCAGTACTTC	CASSPGTGGSAPLAKNIQYF
NA	NA	TRBV4-1	TRBJ1-2	TGCGCCAGCAGCCAAGACCTCTTAGGGACACTCCATGGCTACACCTTC	CASSQDLLGTLHGYTF
NA	NA	TRBV9	TRBJ1-3	TGTGCCAGCAGCGACGACTCTTCTGGAAACACCATATATTTT	CASSDDSSGNTIYF
NA	NA	TRBV14	TRBJ2-3	TGTGCCAGCAGCCAAGATCTAGGAGTGGGCACAGATACGCAGTATTTT	CASSQDLGVGTDTQYF
TRBD1	NA	TRBV11-2	TRBJ1-2	TGTGCCAGCAGCCCCCCTGGACAGGGGGCGGAAGGCTACACCTTC	CASSPPGQGAEGYTF
NA	NA	TRBV5-1	TRBJ2-1	TGCGCCAGCAGCTTGGTTCTGCAGCCGAGCAATGAGCAGTTCTTC	CASSLVLQPSNEQFF
NA	NA	TRBV18	TRBJ1-6	TGTGCCAGCTCACAGGGGCAGGGAGATAATTCACCCCTCCACTTT	CASSQGQGDNSPLHF
TRBD1	NA	TRBV5-1	TRBJ1-1	TGCGCCAGCAGCTTGGACAGGGGGAACACTGAAGCTTTCTTT	CASSLDRGNTEAFF
TRBD1	once	TRBV10-3	TRBJ1-2	TGTGCCATCACCCCGGACAGGGGCGCATGGGGCTACACCTTC	CAITPDRGAWGYTF
NA	NA	TRBV19	TRBJ2-7	TGTGCCAGTAGTATGGTCAGTTCCTACGAGCAGTACTTC	CASSMVSSYEQYF
NA	NA	TRBV5-1	TRBJ1-5	TGCGCCAGCAGCCCTGGCGGAACTTACAGGCCGAGGTTGCCTCCGTTCAATCAGCCCCAGCATTTT	CASSPGGTYRPRLPPFNQPQHF
NA	NA	TRBV6-2/TRBV6-3	TRBJ2-5	TGTGCCAGCAGTCGTACGTACCAAGAGACCCAGTACTTC	CASSRTYQETQYF
TRBD1	NA	TRBV5-1	TRBJ1-3	TGCGCCAGCAGCTTAACAGGGGGCTCTGGAAACACCATATATTTT	CASSLTGGSGNTIYF
NA	few	TRBV18	TRBJ1-5	TGTGCCAGCTCACAGGGACGCAGCAATCAGCCCCAGCATTTT	CASSQGRSNQPQHF
NA	NA	TRBV7-9	TRBJ1-2	TGTGCCAGCAGCTTAGTTCCGGGGGCAAGCTATGGCTACACCTTC	CASSLVPGASYGYTF
NA	NA	TRBV4-3	TRBJ1-1	TGCGCCAGCAGCCATTGGGGGACGCCCAGTCCTGAAGCTTTCTTT	CASSHWGTPSPEAFF
NA	NA	TRBV7-2	TRBJ1-3	TGTGCCAGCAGACCAGAGAATGGAAACACCATATATTTT	CASRPENGNTIYF
NA	once	TRBV5-6	TRBJ1-1	TGTGCCAGCAGCTTGGCCTTTGGCGGGGGTTTCGTAGCTTTCTTT	CASSLAFGGGFVAFF
NA	NA	TRBV28	TRBJ2-7	TGTGCCAGCAGTCCTCACCACGAGCAGTACTTC	CASSPHHEQYF
NA	NA	TRBV18	TRBJ2-6	TGTGCCAGCTCACCGTGGGGGAGCTCTGGGGCCAACGTCCTGACTTTC	CASSPWGSSGANVLTF
TRBD2	NA	TRBV14	TRBJ2-2	TGTGCCAGCAGCCAAGATGGGAGGGCCCTCGGGGAGCTGTTTTTT	CASSQDGRALGELFF
TRBD1	NA	TRBV19	TRBJ2-6	TGTGCCAGTAGTACCCCTACGCCGGGACAGGTTTTCTCTGGGGCCAACGTCCTGACTTTC	CASSTPTPGQVFSGANVLTF
TRBD2	NA	TRBV6-5	TRBJ2-5	TGTGCCAGCGTTCGCGGGGGGTCCCAAGAGACCCAGTACTTC	CASVRGGSQETQYF
NA	NA	TRBV28	TRBJ1-2	TGTGCCAGCAGCATTACGGGAGAACCCTATGGCTACACCTTC	CASSITGEPYGYTF
NA	NA	TRBV7-2	TRBJ2-7	TGTGCCAGCAGCTCGTCACCCGCGTACCCCTACGAGCAGTACTTC	CASSSSPAYPYEQYF
NA	NA	TRBV6-2/TRBV6-3	TRBJ1-1	TGTGCCAGCAGTTACCCGCCGGCCCGCACTGAAGCTTTCTTT	CASSYPPARTEAFF
NA	NA	TRBV7-2	TRBJ1-5	TGTGCCAGCAGCTTTGGGGGGAATCAGCCCCAGCATTTT	CASSFGGNQPQHF
NA	NA	TRBV18	TRBJ2-7	TGTGCCAGCTCACCAGGCAACTCCTACGAGCAGTACTTC	CASSPGNSYEQYF
NA	NA	TRBV18	TRBJ2-1	TGTGCCAGCTCACCAGACAGCGCCAATGAGCAGTTCTTC	CASSPDSANEQFF
NA	NA	TRBV5-4	TRBJ1-3	TGTGCCAGCAGCTTGGCAGCCTTCCAGTCCCAAGGAAACACCATATATTTT	CASSLAAFQSQGNTIYF
NA	NA	TRBV10-1	TRBJ2-7	TGCGCCAGCACGGGTGAGGAGTCGTACGAGCAGTACTTC	CASTGEESYEQYF
NA	NA	TRBV18	TRBJ2-4	TGTGCCAGCTCACCAGGGGGCAAAAACATTCAGTACTTC	CASSPGGKNIQYF
NA	NA	TRBV6-8	TRBJ1-5	TGTGCCAGCAGCGAGGGAGTTTATAGCAATCAGCCCCAGCATTTT	CASSEGVYSNQPQHF
TRBD1	NA	TRBV11-3	TRBJ2-7	TGTGCCAGCAGCTTGGGACAGGGGATCAGTTACGAGCAGTACTTC	CASSLGQGISYEQYF
TRBD1	NA	TRBV7-6	TRBJ1-6	TGTGCCAGCAGCATTAGCCCTAACAGGGGCTGGTCACCCCTCCACTTT	CASSISPNRGWSPLHF
NA	NA	TRBV6-1	TRBJ2-7	TGTGCCAGCAGTGAACCCTCCAGGGCGGACGAGCAGTACTTC	CASSEPSRADEQYF
NA	NA	TRBV5-8	TRBJ1-5	TGTGCCAGCAGCAACCGGGACGGCCGTCAGCCCCAGCATTTT	CASSNRDGRQPQHF
TRBD1	NA	TRBV5-6	TRBJ1-2	TGTGCCAGCAAGTTTCCTACCGGACAGGGGGTTGGATACACCTTC	CASKFPTGQGVGYTF
TRBD2	NA	TRBV3-1/TRBV3-2	TRBJ2-2	TGTGCCAGCAGCCCCGGACTAGCGGGGAACACCGGGGAGCTGTTTTTT	CASSPGLAGNTGELFF
NA	NA	TRBV2	TRBJ2-7	TGTGCCAGCACCTACAGGCCGGGACCCTACGAGCAGTACTTC	CASTYRPGPYEQYF
NA	NA	TRBV12-3/TRBV12-4	TRBJ2-1	TGTGCCAGCACCCAGGGTTTCCATGAGCAGTTCTTC	CASTQGFHEQFF
NA	NA	TRBV20-1	TRBJ2-5	TGCAGTGCTGCAGCGGAAGAGACCCAGTACTTC	CSAAAEETQYF
TRBD1	NA	TRBV6-4	TRBJ1-2	TGTGCCAGCAGCGACTATACCTCCGGGACAGGGGAATGGGGCTACACCTTC	CASSDYTSGTGEWGYTF
TRBD2	NA	TRBV4-3	TRBJ2-1	TGCGCCAGCAGCCTTGGGACTAGCGGGGTCAATGAGCAGTTCTTC	CASSLGTSGVNEQFF
NA	NA	TRBV5-1	TRBJ2-3	TGCGCCAGCAGCCCACTCCCAGATACGCAGTATTTT	CASSPLPDTQYF
NA	NA	TRBV19	TRBJ1-5	TGTGCCAGTAGTACTCCCTGGCTTAATCAGCCCCAGCATTTT	CASSTPWLNQPQHF
NA	NA	TRBV19	TRBJ2-3	TGTGCCAGTAGTATAGGGCGGAACAGGGATACGCAGTATTTT	CASSIGRNRDTQYF
NA	NA	TRBV21-1	TRBJ1-6	TGTGCCAGCAGCAAAGCCTCGCAGGCCAAATTATATAATTCACCCCTCCACTTT	CASSKASQAKLYNSPLHF